Presented here are 7 T cell receptor beta chains from one specimen sequenced in a study of human thymus T cells. The repertoire was sequenced with immunoSEQ multiplex PCR; TCRdb's copy has only in-frame clones and lacks some. The sample holds tens of thousands of clones, approximately 95% seen once. Material for sequencing was blood. The receptors here all came from a girl less than two years old with a congenital heart defect but otherwise immunologically healthy.

This clone occurred once. The chain combines TRBV30 with TRBJ1-2; D is uncertain. The CDR3 consists of 13 residues. Trimming took off 0 bases at V and 5 bases at J, with 10 bases between the two ends. Germline-derived CDR1 and CDR2 are GTSNPN and SVGIG (reference sequence). The CDR3 is CAWSVLGNYGYTF. CDR3 bases: TGTGCCTGGAGTGTACTAGGAAATTATGGCTACACCTTC.

The sample holds one count of this clone. The rearrangement joins TRBV18 to TRBJ2-5; D uncertain. V lost 3 bases and J lost 2, with 4 bases in between. The length of the CDR3 is 12 residues. Per germline, CDR1 KGHSH and CDR2 LQKENI. This CDR3 reads CASSPVQETQYF. The CDR3 bases are TGTGCCAGCTCACCGGTTCAAGAGACCCAGTACTTC.

The rearrangement joins TRBV28 to TRBJ2-7; weak D call: TRBD2 (5 bases). The ends were cut back, 5 bases at V and 2 bases at J, with 22 bases in the middle. Germline-derived CDR1 and CDR2 are MDHEN and SYDVKM. The CDR3 has 17 residues. CDR3 bases: TGTGCCAGCAGTGGATCCGGACCATCAAGCGGTACCTACGAGCAGTACTTC. This translates into CASSGSGPSSGTYEQYF.

This chain links TRBV25-1 with TRBJ2-5; TRBD1 might be the D (6 bases). This CDR3 has 17 residues. Trimming left V 5 bases short and J 5 bases short, with 24 bases between. Looked up from germline, CDR1 is MGHDK and CDR2 is SYGVNS. The DNA for the CDR3 is TGTGCCAGCAGTACAGTGCCCCCGGGACATTATCAGGAGACCCAGTACTTC. It translates to CASSTVPPGHYQETQYF.

The V gene is TRBV29-1, the J gene TRBJ2-1; D gene unclear. Trimming removed 8 bases from V and 5 bases from J, with 19 bases in between. CDR3 length: 14 residues. The V gene's germline CDR1 is SQVTM and CDR2 ANQGSEA. The DNA of the CDR3 is TGCAGCTCACCATTAGCCGGCCCACACAATGAGCAGTTCTTC. It is translated as CSSPLAGPHNEQFF.

V usage is TRBV5-6 and J usage is TRBJ1-1, with D unclear. The CDR3 sequence is 15 residues long. The V and J ends lost 3 bases and 1 base respectively, with 13 bases between them. Germline assignment: CDR1 SGHDT and CDR2 YYEEEE. DNA of the CDR3: TGTGCCAGCAGCTACGGGGAACTTGGGAACACTGAAGCTTTCTTT. It encodes CASSYGELGNTEAFF. Variable domain in full (rest from reference TRBV5-6 and TRBJ1-1): DAGVTQSPTHLIKTRGQQVTLRCSPKSGHDTVSWYQQALGQGPQFIFQYYEEEERQRGNFPDRFSGHQFPNYSSELNVNALLLGDSALYLCASSYGELGNTEAFFGQGTRLTVV.

This chain joins TRBV7-2 and TRBJ2-7; D is unresolved. Germline V gene data show CDR1 as SGHTA and CDR2 as FQGNSA. This CDR3 has 11 residues. V was pared by 6 bases and J by 0 bases, with 3 bases between. The CDR3: CASSNSYEQYF. The DNA for the CDR3 is TGTGCCAGCAGTAACTCCTACGAGCAGTACTTC.